The next 5 T cell receptor beta chains were all read from a single sample in a study of blood T cell repertoires in COVID-19. Clones were read by immunoSEQ multiplex PCR, and TCRdb kept only the in-frame ones, dropping some. This sample has around 190,000 clones, with about four fifths found just once. Material for sequencing was peripheral blood. The receptors come from a woman aged 60-70 years with COVID-19, enrolled during active disease.

The chain is built from TRBV18 and TRBJ2-3; 10 bases fit TRBD2. With 3 bases clipped from V and 2 bases from J, the junction kept 5 bases outside the gene matches. Germline lookup yields CDR1 KGHSH and CDR2 LQKENI. The CDR3 extends over 16 amino acids. CDR3 sequence (DNA): TGTGCCAGCTCACCTATACTAGCGGGGACCACAGATACGCAGTATTTT. This codes for CASSPILAGTTDTQYF. The complete variable domain, with remaining parts taken from reference TRBV18 and TRBJ2-3, reads NAGVMQNPRHLVRRRGQEARLRCSPMKGHSHVYWYRQLPEEGLKFMVYLQKENIIDESGMPKERFSAEFPKEGPSILRIQQVVRGDSAAYFCASSPILAGTTDTQYFGPGTRLTVL.

This clone has more than one count but fewer than ten. V usage is TRBV5-1 and J usage is TRBJ2-1; 10 positions match TRBD2. The length of the CDR3 is 16 residues. After removal of 4 bases from V and 4 bases from J, the junction contained 8 bases not matched to a gene. CDR1 and CDR2 from the germline V gene are SGHRS and YFSETQ. CDR3 bases: TGCGCCAGCAGCCTGTCTCAGCGGGGGGGTTACAATGAGCAGTTCTTC. Translated: CASSLSQRGGYNEQFF.

This sequence joins TRBV9 and TRBJ1-2; tentatively, D is TRBD1 (6 bases). The CDR3 length is 13 residues. The germline V and J ends were trimmed by 3 bases and 5 bases, with 11 bases remaining between them. Germline V CDR1 and CDR2: SGDLS, YYNGEE. The CDR3 region is CASSGPQGYGYTF. CDR3 nucleotide sequence: TGTGCCAGCAGCGGCCCACAGGGTTATGGCTACACCTTC.

The chain couples TRBV28 to TRBJ2-3; D not certain. Germline V CDR1 and CDR2: MDHEN, SYDVKM. V lost 4 bases, J lost 2 bases, and 7 bases lay in between. CDR3 size: 13 residues. The CDR3 DNA reads as TGTGCCAGCAGTTCGGTTTCCACAGATACGCAGTATTTT. Translation gives CASSSVSTDTQYF.

The V call is TRBV6-1, the J call TRBJ1-2, with 9 bases fitting TRBD1. CDR3 length: 13 amino acids. With V trimmed by 3 bases and J by 6 bases, 2 bases remained unmatched. Germline loops: CDR1 MNHNS, CDR2 SASEGT. CDR3 in amino acids: CASSDRQGDGYTF. In DNA, the CDR3 is TGTGCCAGCAGTGACCGACAGGGGGATGGCTACACCTTC.